This T cell receptor (beta chain) was sequenced in a study of T cell responses to AZD1222 COVID-19 vaccine. Study observations and caveats: The study found Spike-specific TCR breadth and depth rose after two AZD1222 doses. Repertoires were sampled only after the peak T cell response. Unmutated variant regions are reportedly targeted by nearly half of spike-specific TCRs. Vaccine-related CD4 TCRs covered spike, predominating at 160-218 and 743-854.

The germline CDR1 and CDR2 sequences are LNHDA and SQIVND (reference sequence). V lost 6 bases, J lost 1 base, and 12 bases stayed unmatched. The CDR3 covers 17 residues. Some clones are missing from TCRdb's copy, which holds only in-frame ones; the method was immunoSEQ multiplex PCR. The data hold approximately 150,000 clones, with about nine tenths observed a single time. Details on this clone: Its target is unknown.

The genes are TRBV19 and TRBJ1-2, with TRBD1 matching over 9 bases. The material sequenced was peripheral blood, taken 28 days after the second AZD1222 dose. The sequence was collected from an adult who received the AZD1222 COVID-19 vaccine. CDR3 sequence: CASSLRGGTGSNYGYTF. The CDR3 DNA follows: TGTGCCAGTAGCCTTAGAGGGGGGACAGGGAGTAACTATGGCTACACCTTC.